The present T cell receptor (beta chain) was sequenced within a study of blood T cell repertoires in COVID-19. Original processing notes: From reference gene primer amplification, estimates of nucleated cell counts were derived. Method: immunoSEQ multiplex PCR; TCRdb's copy keeps in-frame clones and lacks some. D and trimming come from the DNA, and the V and J calls and clone size come from that table. The profile shows about 180,000 clones, roughly four fifths of them singletons. This CDR3 has 12 residues. Germline V gives CDR1 SGHTA, CDR2 FQGTGA. Trimming cost V 7 bases and J 6 bases, with 11 bases left between them.

Material for sequencing was peripheral blood. The genes are TRBV7-3 and TRBJ2-3, with a possible D match to TRBD2 (5 bases). This TCR came from a human donor in a cohort sampled during active COVID-19. The DNA of the CDR3 is TGTGCCAGCACTCCCGGGGTTGATACGCAGTATTTT. It codes for CASTPGVDTQYF.